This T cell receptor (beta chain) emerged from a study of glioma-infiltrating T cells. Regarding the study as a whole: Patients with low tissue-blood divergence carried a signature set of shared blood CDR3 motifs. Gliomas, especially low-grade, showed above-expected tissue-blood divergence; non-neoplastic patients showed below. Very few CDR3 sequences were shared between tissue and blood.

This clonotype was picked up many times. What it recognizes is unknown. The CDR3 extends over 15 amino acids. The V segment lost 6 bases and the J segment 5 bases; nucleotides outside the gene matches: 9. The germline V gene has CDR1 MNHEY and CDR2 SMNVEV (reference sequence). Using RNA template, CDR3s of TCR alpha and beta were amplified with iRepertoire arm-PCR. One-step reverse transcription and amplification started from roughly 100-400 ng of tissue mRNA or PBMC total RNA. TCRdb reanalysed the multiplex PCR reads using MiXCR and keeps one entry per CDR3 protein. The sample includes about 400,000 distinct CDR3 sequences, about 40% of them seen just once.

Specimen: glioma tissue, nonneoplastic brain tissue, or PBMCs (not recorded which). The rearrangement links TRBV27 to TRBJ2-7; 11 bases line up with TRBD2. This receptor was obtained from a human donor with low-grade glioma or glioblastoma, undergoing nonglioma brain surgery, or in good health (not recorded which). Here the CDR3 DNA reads TGTGCCAGCAGACTACTAGCGGGAGTAGGCGACGAGCAGTACTTC. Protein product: CASRLLAGVGDEQYF.